This paragraph reports one T cell receptor (beta chain). The record originates from a study of identical twins. TCRdb processed the 5' RACE reads anew with MiXCR; each CDR3 protein has one entry. The sample yields about 520,000 distinct CDR3 sequences, about 20% seen once. The CDR3 covers 13 residues. Germline trimming cut 2 bases from V and 7 bases from J; bases unmatched to any gene: 3. A further study also used this sample, focusing on T cells expressing NK-cell markers.

The chain employs TRBV12-3 or TRBV12-4 and TRBJ2-3, with 7 bases lining up with TRBD1. This receptor was obtained from a young woman in good health. The sequenced sample consisted of CD4+ T cells sorted from blood. The CDR3 loop reads CASSLRGLNTQYF. The CDR3, as DNA: TGTGCCAGCAGTTTAAGGGGGCTGAATACGCAGTATTTT.